Below, 16 T cell receptor beta chains from the same sample are listed, as sequenced in a study of somatic mutations in cytotoxic T cells in rheumatoid arthritis. Sequencing used immunoSEQ multiplex PCR; TCRdb keeps in-frame clones, though not all of them. The sample includes more than 20,000 clones, around 80% of them seen just once. Sequencing was carried out using CD8+ T cells sorted from blood. The receptors derive from a man aged 50 to 60 in good health.

As DNA, the CDR3 is TGTGCCTGGAGTTTCGGCACGACAACTAATGAAAAACTGTTTTTT. Its protein is CAWSFGTTTNEKLFF. This chain joins TRBV30 and TRBJ1-4; no clear D gene. Per the germline V gene, CDR1 is GTSNPN and CDR2 is SVGIG (reference sequence). V was pared by 2 bases and J by 0 bases, with 10 bases between. The CDR3 is 15 amino acids.

The chain is built from TRBV2 and TRBJ2-7; tentative D call: TRBD1 (8 bases). Germline V lookup: CDR1 SNHLY, CDR2 FYNNEI. The CDR3 has 13 amino acids. Trimming took 4 bases from V and 7 from J, leaving 14 bases between them. The chain's CDR3 is CASSVQQGGEQYF. As DNA, the CDR3 is TGTGCCAGCAGTGTCCAACAGGGGGGGGAGCAGTACTTC.

This chain joins TRBV5-1 and TRBJ1-1, with D perhaps TRBD1 (6 bases). The germline V gene has CDR1 SGHRS and CDR2 YFSETQ. The CDR3 extends over 15 amino acids. V was pared by 0 bases and J by 4 bases, with 13 bases between. The DNA of the CDR3 is TGCGCCAGCAGCTTGGGATTCAGGGGTGGCACTGAAGCTTTCTTT. It codes for CASSLGFRGGTEAFF.

The chain uses TRBV9 and TRBJ2-1; 7 nucleotides agree with TRBD2. Trimming removed 0 bases from V and 0 bases from J; junction bases left unmatched: 18. Germline V gene lookup returns CDR1 SGDLS and CDR2 YYNGEE. This CDR3 region has 21 residues. In DNA form, the CDR3 reads TGTGCCAGCAGCGTAGCTCCAATGGGTCTAGCGGATACAAGCTCCTACAATGAGCAGTTCTTC. It is translated as CASSVAPMGLADTSSYNEQFF. The complete variable domain, with remaining parts taken from reference TRBV9 and TRBJ2-1, reads DSGVTQTPKHLITATGQRVTLRCSPRSGDLSVYWYQQSLDQGLQFLIQYYNGEERAKGNILERFSAQQFPDLHSELNLSSLELGDSALYFCASSVAPMGLADTSSYNEQFFGPGTRLTVL.

The gene calls are TRBV5-1 and TRBJ2-5, with D possibly matching TRBD2 (5 bases). The ends were cut back, 3 bases at V and 0 bases at J, with 15 bases in the middle. The CDR3 length is 16 residues. Per germline, CDR1 SGHRS and CDR2 YFSETQ. The CDR3 nucleotides are TGCGCCAGCAGCTCCACAGAGGGCCGGTACCAAGAGACCCAGTACTTC. Amino acid sequence: CASSSTEGRYQETQYF.

CDR3 DNA: TGTGCCAGCAGTACCGGGGGGAGGGCTTTCTTT. Translated: CASSTGGRAFF. The chain uses TRBV25-1 and TRBJ1-1; possibly TRBD1 for D (5 bases). V was cut by 5 bases and J by 11 bases, with 12 bases left in between. This CDR3 is 11 amino acids long. Germline CDR1 is MGHDK and CDR2 is SYGVNS.

The chain links TRBV10-1 to TRBJ2-7; D uncertain. The length of the CDR3 is 12 residues. Deletions cut 3 bases from V and 5 bases from J, with 8 bases between. Germline V gene sequence: CDR1 WNHNN, CDR2 SYGVQD (reference sequence). CDR3 region: CASSDQMDEQYF. The DNA for the CDR3 is TGCGCCAGCAGTGATCAAATGGACGAGCAGTACTTC.

V gene TRBV5-4 combines with J gene TRBJ2-7, with TRBD2 matching 8 bases. CDR3 length equals 13 residues. V trimming: 4 bases; J trimming: 6 bases; junction bases outside the gene matches: 6. The germline V gene has CDR1 SGHNT and CDR2 YYREEE (reference sequence). The CDR3 reads CASSLRTSSEQYF. The CDR3, as DNA: TGTGCCAGCAGCCTCCGGACTAGCTCCGAGCAGTACTTC.

V is TRBV5-8 and J is TRBJ1-1; possible D gene TRBD1, 5 bases. Germline CDR1 is SGHTS and CDR2 is YDEGEE. V lost 7 bases to trimming and J lost 0 bases, with 22 bases between them. This CDR3 is built from 17 residues. CDR3 nucleotide sequence: TGTGCCAGCGATCTTACGGGGCCGGAGGAGATGAACACTGAAGCTTTCTTT. Protein: CASDLTGPEEMNTEAFF.

The CDR3 region has the DNA TGTGCCACCAGCCCTGATCGTCTAGCGGGAAAGGCCGGGGAGCTGTTTTTT. Translating it yields CATSPDRLAGKAGELFF. This chain uses TRBV15 with TRBJ2-2, with TRBD2 matching 9 bases. CDR3 size: 17 residues. Trimming removed 5 bases from V and 6 bases from J; junction bases left unmatched: 13. CDR1 is LNHNV and CDR2 is YYDKDF in the germline V gene (reference sequence).

The chain uses TRBV2 and TRBJ2-1; 11 nucleotides agree with TRBD2. The germline V gene has CDR1 SNHLY and CDR2 FYNNEI. Trimming at V came to 4 bases and at J to 6 bases, leaving 2 bases not matched to a gene. This CDR3 has 14 amino acids. The CDR3 spells CASSALAGVNEQFF. CDR3 bases: TGTGCCAGCAGTGCACTAGCGGGAGTCAATGAGCAGTTCTTC.

The chain joins TRBV11-2 to TRBJ2-2; D is possibly TRBD2 (7 bases). Germline V gene sequence: CDR1 SGHAT, CDR2 FQNNGV. V lost 1 base to trimming and J lost 9 bases, with 9 bases between them. This CDR3 is built from 13 residues. This CDR3 reads CASSLGGGRELFF. CDR3 bases: TGTGCCAGCAGCTTAGGGGGGGGCCGGGAGCTGTTTTTT.

In its sample, this clone was seen once. The chain is built from TRBV5-5 and TRBJ2-1, with D maybe TRBD2 (6 bases). The CDR3 covers 16 residues. Germline V gene sequence: CDR1 SGHKS, CDR2 YYEKEE (reference sequence). V lost 1 base to trimming and J lost 2 bases, with 13 bases between them. CDR3 in DNA: TGTGCCAGCAGCTTGATTGGCGGAGGGGCCTACAATGAGCAGTTCTTC. Translation gives CASSLIGGGAYNEQFF.

The rearrangement links TRBV6-1 to TRBJ2-7; 7 nucleotides match TRBD1. Germline V lookup: CDR1 MNHNS, CDR2 SASEGT. Germline trimming cut 2 bases from V and 4 bases from J; bases unmatched to any gene: 5. This CDR3 has 14 amino acids. CDR3 nucleotides: TGTGCCAGCAGTGAATCACAGGGGAGATACGAGCAGTACTTC. It yields the protein CASSESQGRYEQYF.

This chain connects TRBV27 to TRBJ2-2; 15 bases map to TRBD2. The germline V gene has CDR1 MNHEY and CDR2 SMNVEV (reference sequence). The CDR3 is 16 amino acids. With 5 bases clipped from V and 7 bases from J, the junction kept 5 bases outside the gene matches. This chain's CDR3 is CASSGGTSGRIGELFF. The CDR3 bases are TGTGCCAGCAGTGGGGGGACTAGCGGGAGGATCGGGGAGCTGTTTTTT.

The J gene is TRBJ2-3, the V gene TRBV2; no clear D. Trimming removed 9 bases at V and 6 bases at J, with 7 bases between. The CDR3 sequence is 10 residues long. Germline V lookup: CDR1 SNHLY, CDR2 FYNNEI. The CDR3 here is CASLVDTQYF. The CDR3 bases are TGTGCCAGTCTCGTGGATACGCAGTATTTT.